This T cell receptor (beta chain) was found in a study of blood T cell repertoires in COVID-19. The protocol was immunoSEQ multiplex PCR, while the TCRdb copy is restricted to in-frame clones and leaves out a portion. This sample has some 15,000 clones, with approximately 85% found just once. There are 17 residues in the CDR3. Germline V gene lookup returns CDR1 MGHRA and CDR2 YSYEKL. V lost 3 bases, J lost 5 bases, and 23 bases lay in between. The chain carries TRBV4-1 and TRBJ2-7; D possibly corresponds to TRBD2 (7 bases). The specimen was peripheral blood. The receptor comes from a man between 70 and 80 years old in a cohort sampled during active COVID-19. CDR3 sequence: CASSHGRGRGIVNEQYF. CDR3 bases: TGCGCCAGCAGCCACGGACGGGGGCGGGGGATCGTCAACGAGCAGTACTTC.